The 18 T cell receptor beta chains below all came from one sample that was sequenced in a study of T cells in Graves' hyperthyroidism and ophthalmopathy. TCR beta CDR3 regions were amplified from RNA. An initial round of RT-PCR targeting the TCR CDR3 relied on the HTBI primer set. From the multiplex PCR reads, TCRdb called clonotypes with MiXCR, one entry per CDR3 protein. Here the sample spans 300,000 to 450,000 distinct CDR3 sequences, 13% being singletons. Sequenced: blood. The receptors come from a man aged 30 to 45 with Graves' hyperthyroidism that later progressed to Graves' ophthalmopathy.

At least ten counts were recorded for this clonotype. V and J are TRBV3-1 and TRBJ2-3; no firm D call. V lost 4 bases to trimming and J lost 4 bases, with 15 bases between them. CDR3 length equals 15 residues. Germline V gene data show CDR1 as LGHDT and CDR2 as YNNKEL (reference sequence). The CDR3 DNA follows: TGTGCCAGCAGCCCCCGGGCCGAACGGTCAGATACGCAGTATTTT. This gives the protein CASSPRAERSDTQYF.

The sample holds many counts of this clonotype. V is TRBV10-1 and J is TRBJ2-7; D unresolved. Trimming cost V 0 bases and J 3 bases, with 6 bases left between them. The CDR3 sequence is 13 residues long. Germline CDR1 WNHNN, CDR2 SYGVQD (reference sequence). The CDR3 region is CASSESLGYEQYF. In DNA, the CDR3 is TGCGCCAGCAGTGAGTCGTTGGGCTACGAGCAGTACTTC.

This chain joins TRBV20-1 and TRBJ1-4; perhaps TRBD1 as D (5 bases). The CDR3 extends over 14 amino acids. The germline CDR1 and CDR2 sequences are DFQATT and SNEGSKA (reference sequence). Deletions cut 2 bases from V and 5 bases from J, with 12 bases between. The CDR3 nucleotides read TGCAGTGCTAGATCCGGGACGGGGAATGAAAAACTGTTTTTT. Protein product: CSARSGTGNEKLFF.

This clonotype was counted at least ten times. The chain links TRBV28 to TRBJ1-5; unclear D gene. V lost 4 bases, J lost 10 bases, and 8 bases lay in between. CDR1 and CDR2 from the germline V gene are MDHEN and SYDVKM. This CDR3 has 11 residues. CDR3 protein: CASSSQYPQHF. CDR3 nucleotide sequence: TGTGCCAGCAGTTCCCAATATCCCCAGCATTTT.

This clonotype occurred a few times. The genes are TRBV6-1 and TRBJ2-7, with 13 bases lining up with TRBD2. J lost 5 bases, V lost 0 bases, and 4 bases had no gene match. Germline V CDR1 and CDR2: MNHNS, SASEGT. The CDR3 spans 16 residues. DNA for the CDR3: TGTGCCAGCAGTGAAGCCCGACTAGCGGGGGGCCACGAGCAGTACTTC. It yields the protein CASSEARLAGGHEQYF.

This clonotype appeared many times. V and J are TRBV3-1 and TRBJ2-5, with a possible D match to TRBD2 (5 bases). The germline gives CDR1 LGHDT, CDR2 YNNKEL (reference sequence). CDR3 size: 13 residues. Trimming removed 3 bases at V and 5 bases at J, with 10 bases between. The CDR3 region is CASSHRGQETQYF. The CDR3 region has the DNA TGTGCCAGCAGCCACCGGGGTCAGGAGACCCAGTACTTC.

This clonotype turned up a few times. V usage is TRBV30 and J usage is TRBJ2-1; the match to TRBD2 covers 8 bases. Germline V lookup: CDR1 GTSNPN, CDR2 SVGIG (reference sequence). The CDR3 contains 13 residues. With 8 bases clipped from V and 4 bases from J, the junction kept 7 bases outside the gene matches. In nucleotides, the CDR3 is TGTGCCGCGCCGGCTAGCGGGTACAATGAGCAGTTCTTC. Residues: CAAPASGYNEQFF. Using reference TRBV30 and TRBJ2-1 for the parts outside the CDR3, the full variable domain is SQTIHQWPATLVQPVGSPLSLECTVEGTSNPNLYWYRQAAGRGLQLLFYSVGIGQISSEVPQNLSASRPQDRQFILSSKKLLLSDSGFYLCAAPASGYNEQFFGPGTRLTVL.

This clonotype appeared many times. The chain has TRBV20-1 and TRBJ2-7, with 8 bases fitting TRBD1. Germline V gives CDR1 DFQATT, CDR2 SNEGSKA (reference sequence). CDR3 length equals 14 residues. J was trimmed by 5 bases and V by 4 bases; bases with no gene match: 10. The CDR3 protein is CSATRQGAKDEQYF. CDR3 coding DNA: TGCAGTGCTACACGTCAGGGGGCTAAGGACGAGCAGTACTTC.

This clonotype has at least ten counts. The gene calls are TRBV7-3 and TRBJ1-1; no clear D. V lost 5 bases to trimming and J lost 7 bases, with 17 bases between them. Germline V gene sequence: CDR1 SGHTA, CDR2 FQGTGA. The CDR3 length is 14 residues. The CDR3 nucleotides are TGTGCCAGCAGCCCCGACCGGACCGGGCGTGAAGCTTTCTTT. It is translated as CASSPDRTGREAFF. Filled out from reference TRBV7-3 and TRBJ1-1, the complete variable domain reads GAGVSQTPSNKVTEKGKYVELRCDPISGHTALYWYRQSLGQGPEFLIYFQGTGAADDSGLPNDRFFAVRPEGSVSTLKIQRTERGDSAVYLCASSPDRTGREAFFGQGTRLTVV.

This clonotype was counted between two and nine times. The chain is built from TRBV18 and TRBJ1-1; the D gene is possibly TRBD1 (5 bases). CDR1 and CDR2 from the germline V gene are KGHSH and LQKENI. The CDR3 consists of 14 residues. Trimming removed 3 bases at V and 7 bases at J, with 15 bases between. The chain's CDR3 is CASSPAATVFEAFF. CDR3 bases: TGTGCCAGCTCACCGGCCGCGACAGTATTTGAAGCTTTCTTT.

This clonotype was seen at least ten times. The chain recombines TRBV7-9 with TRBJ1-5, with 7 bases that match TRBD1. Germline assignment: CDR1 SEHNR and CDR2 FQNEAQ (reference sequence). The CDR3 covers 15 residues. V lost 6 bases to trimming and J lost 6 bases; unmatched junction nucleotides: 11. The CDR3 region is CASSSITGEVQPQHF. CDR3 sequence (DNA): TGTGCCAGCAGTTCAATTACAGGGGAAGTTCAGCCCCAGCATTTT.

This clonotype was picked up many times. The chain carries TRBV28 and TRBJ1-6; D gene uncertain. The CDR3 consists of 15 residues. The ends were cut back, 6 bases at V and 0 bases at J, with 9 bases in the middle. Germline assignment: CDR1 MDHEN and CDR2 SYDVKM. The CDR3 DNA follows: TGTGCCAGCAGGGTTCTGAGCTCCTATAATTCACCCCTCCACTTT. It translates to CASRVLSSYNSPLHF.

This clonotype came up many times. This chain uses TRBV2 with TRBJ1-6; D ambiguous. V was pared by 2 bases and J by 6 bases, with 11 bases between. This CDR3 has 15 residues. Germline V CDR1 and CDR2: SNHLY, FYNNEI. The CDR3 DNA is TGTGCCAGCAGTGAAAGGTTCTTGGGTAATTCACCCCTCCACTTT. Its translation: CASSERFLGNSPLHF.

This clonotype was observed a handful of times. The chain has TRBV9 and TRBJ1-1; TRBD1 aligns across 9 bases. V lost 3 bases to trimming and J lost 5 bases; unmatched junction nucleotides: 2. CDR1 is SGDLS, CDR2 YYNGEE, per germline. This CDR3 has 13 amino acids. CDR3 region: CASSGTGVTEAFF. In nucleotides, the CDR3 is TGTGCCAGCAGCGGGACAGGGGTTACTGAAGCTTTCTTT.

This clonotype was picked up many times. The J gene is TRBJ2-5, the V gene TRBV6-1; TRBD1 or TRBD2 may be the D gene (5 bases each). Germline V gene data show CDR1 as MNHNS and CDR2 as SASEGT. Trimming took off 4 bases at V and 1 base at J, with 13 bases between the two ends. The CDR3 loop spans 15 amino acids. CDR3 loop: CASSATGPRQETQYF. The DNA of the CDR3 is TGTGCCAGCAGTGCAACGGGACCCCGCCAAGAGACCCAGTACTTC.

This clonotype was seen a handful of times. This chain links TRBV4-1 with TRBJ2-1; D perhaps matches TRBD2 (6 bases). The CDR3 spans 17 residues. The germline V gene has CDR1 MGHRA and CDR2 YSYEKL. V was trimmed by 5 bases and J by 5 bases, leaving 22 bases between them. The CDR3 coding sequence is TGCGCCAGCAGCTGGACTACAGTGAGGAGTAGTCACAATGAGCAGTTCTTC. Translating it yields CASSWTTVRSSHNEQFF.

This clonotype was counted ten times or more. CDR3 sequence reads: CASSLEALSYEQYF. The CDR3 bases are TGTGCCAGCAGCTTAGAAGCCCTCTCCTACGAGCAGTACTTC. The genes are TRBV7-8 and TRBJ2-7; D ambiguous. The CDR3 covers 14 residues. CDR1 is SGHVS, CDR2 FQNEAQ, per germline. V dropped 1 base and J dropped 0 bases, with 7 bases sitting between them.

This clonotype was seen many times. The rearrangement uses TRBV20-1 and TRBJ2-7, with 8 bases lining up with TRBD2. The germline gives CDR1 DFQATT, CDR2 SNEGSKA (reference sequence). The CDR3 totals 18 residues. With 0 bases clipped from V and 5 bases from J, the junction kept 18 bases outside the gene matches. DNA of the CDR3: TGCAGTGCTAGAGATCCGGGCGTGAAGCGGGGGAGTAAGGACGAGCAGTACTTC. This encodes CSARDPGVKRGSKDEQYF.